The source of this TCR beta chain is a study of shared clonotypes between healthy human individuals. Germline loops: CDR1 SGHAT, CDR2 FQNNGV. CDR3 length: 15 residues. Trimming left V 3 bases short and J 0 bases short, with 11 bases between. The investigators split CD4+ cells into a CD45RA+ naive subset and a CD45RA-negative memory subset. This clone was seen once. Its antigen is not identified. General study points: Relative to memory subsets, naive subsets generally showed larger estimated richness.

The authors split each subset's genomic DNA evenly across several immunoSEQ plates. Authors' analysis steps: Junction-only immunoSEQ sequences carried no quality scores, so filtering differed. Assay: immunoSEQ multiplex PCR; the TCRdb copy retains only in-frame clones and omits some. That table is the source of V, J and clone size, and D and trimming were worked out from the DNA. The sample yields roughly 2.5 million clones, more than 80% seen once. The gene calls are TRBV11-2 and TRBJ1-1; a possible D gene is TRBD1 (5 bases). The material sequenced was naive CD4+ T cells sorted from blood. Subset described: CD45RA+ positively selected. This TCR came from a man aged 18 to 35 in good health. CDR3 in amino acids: CASSFWGAMNTEAFF. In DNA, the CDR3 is TGTGCCAGCAGCTTTTGGGGCGCTATGAACACTGAAGCTTTCTTT.